These 26 T cell receptor beta chains came from one sample sequenced in a study of human T cells and chemical hapten exposure. Regarding time point: patch test 1, 2 weeks after DPC sensitization. Treatment reported: therapeutic diphenylcyclopropenone sensitization with weekly scalp DPC. Researchers extracted total RNA from unfractionated whole blood. In TCRdb, the RACE reads were re-called with MiXCR into one record per CDR3 protein. This sample has more than 30,000 distinct CDR3 sequences; around 6.5% occur once, and the top ten carry roughly 9%. The sample consisted of whole blood, taken in connection with sensitization to the hapten diphenylcyclopropenone (DPC). These TCRs come from a woman in her twenties or thirties with alopecia areata. Some clones in this sample may be carry-over from other donors' samples.

This clonotype has ten or more counts. The V and J genes are TRBV27 and TRBJ2-1, with D possibly being TRBD2 (5 bases). The CDR3 length is 13 residues. V shed 9 bases and J shed 9 bases, with 18 bases lying between them. The germline gives CDR1 MNHEY, CDR2 SMNVEV (reference sequence). The CDR3 is CASAWAPRGEQFF. CDR3 bases: TGTGCCAGTGCGTGGGCCCCCCGGGGTGAGCAGTTCTTC.

This clonotype is judged medium-sized (0.01 to 0.1%). V usage is TRBV27 and J usage is TRBJ1-1, with D perhaps matching TRBD1 (5 bases). The CDR3 totals 14 residues. V was pared by 2 bases and J by 1 base, with 8 bases between. Germline CDR1 and CDR2: MNHEY and SMNVEV (reference sequence). The CDR3 nucleotides read TGTGCCAGCAGTTTAATACAGGAGAACACTGAAGCTTTCTTT. It encodes CASSLIQENTEAFF.

This clonotype was detected a few times. This rearrangement joins TRBV6-2 or TRBV6-3 to TRBJ1-2; D ambiguous. The CDR3 is 11 amino acids. The germline V gene has CDR1 MNHEY and CDR2 SVGEGT. V lost 4 bases to trimming and J lost 3 bases, with 3 bases between them. The CDR3 sequence: CASSWDYGYTF. CDR3 nucleotides: TGTGCCAGCAGTTGGGACTATGGCTACACCTTC.

The chain combines TRBV18 with TRBJ2-3, with a weak D call TRBD1 (6 bases). The germline V and J ends were trimmed by 4 bases and 3 bases, with 17 bases remaining between them. The germline CDR1 and CDR2 sequences are KGHSH and LQKENI. The CDR3 is 16 amino acids. CDR3 in amino acids: CASSLRKQGRTDTQYF. The CDR3 nucleotides read TGTGCCAGCTCACTGCGAAAGCAGGGGAGAACAGATACGCAGTATTTT.

This clonotype was detected only a few times. This sequence joins TRBV11-2 and TRBJ2-7; TRBD1 matches 10 bases. The V gene's germline CDR1 is SGHAT and CDR2 FQNNGV. The CDR3 has 14 amino acids. With V trimmed by 5 bases and J by 4 bases, 5 bases remained unmatched. The CDR3 protein is CASSADRGRYEQYF. In DNA form, the CDR3 reads TGTGCCAGCAGCGCAGACAGGGGGCGGTACGAGCAGTACTTC.

This clonotype was seen ten or more times. The rearrangement links TRBV4-1 to TRBJ1-4, with D unresolved. The CDR3 sequence is 14 residues long. Looked up from germline, CDR1 is MGHRA and CDR2 is YSYEKL. The V and J ends lost 2 bases and 5 bases respectively, with 9 bases between them. The CDR3 protein is CASSQPAQNEKLFF. The CDR3 coding sequence is TGCGCCAGCAGCCAACCCGCCCAAAATGAAAAACTGTTTTTT.

The chain is built from TRBV6-5 and TRBJ1-5; 7 bases are shared with TRBD1. The CDR3 length is 13 residues. Per the germline V gene, CDR1 is MNHEY and CDR2 is SVGAGI. V shed 5 bases and J 4 bases; nucleotides not matched to a gene: 2. CDR3 protein: CASSPQGNQPQHF. The CDR3 DNA reads TGTGCCAGCAGTCCACAGGGGAATCAGCCCCAGCATTTT.

This clonotype was seen a few times. The CDR3 sequence is CASSFRDGSYEQYF. DNA of the CDR3: TGTGCCAGCAGCTTCCGGGACGGCTCCTACGAGCAGTACTTC. The chain carries TRBV7-2 and TRBJ2-7, with D perhaps given as TRBD1 or TRBD2 (5 bases each). CDR1 SGHTA and CDR2 FQGNSA come from the germline V gene. The CDR3 runs to 14 residues. V dropped 3 bases and J dropped 0 bases, with 9 bases sitting between them.

In this sample, this clonotype turned up a few times. The chain recombines TRBV4-3 with TRBJ1-2; 9 bases are shared with TRBD1. This CDR3 region has 15 residues. Germline V gene lookup returns CDR1 LGHNA and CDR2 YSLEER. V was clipped by 0 bases and J by 8 bases; unmatched bases: 7. CDR3 nucleotide sequence: TGCGCCAGCAGCCAAGATCGGGACAGGGCAATGGGCTACACCTTC. This translates into CASSQDRDRAMGYTF.

This clonotype was counted a few times. The V call is TRBV6-5, the J call TRBJ2-3; 10 bases are shared with TRBD1. Germline CDR1 and CDR2: MNHEY and SVGAGI. V dropped 0 bases and J dropped 3; count of bases not matched to a gene: 9. This CDR3 has 18 residues. The CDR3 DNA sequence: TGTGCCAGCAGTTACTCCCCGGGACAGGGGACGGGAACAGATACGCAGTATTTT. This sequence encodes CASSYSPGQGTGTDTQYF.

V is TRBV5-6 and J is TRBJ2-3, with 8 positions matching TRBD1. The germline V gene has CDR1 SGHDT and CDR2 YYEEEE. V was pared by 4 bases and J by 2 bases, with 9 bases of the junction left unmatched. The CDR3 spans 16 residues. Here the CDR3 reads CASSRDRFFPTDTQYF. DNA for the CDR3: TGTGCCAGCAGCAGGGACAGGTTTTTCCCCACAGATACGCAGTATTTT.

This clonotype was detected many times. The chain links TRBV6-5 to TRBJ2-7, with no clear D. The V gene's germline CDR1 is MNHEY and CDR2 SVGAGI. The CDR3 spans 14 residues. V lost 0 bases, J lost 2 bases, and 8 bases lay in between. The DNA of the CDR3 is TGTGCCAGCAGTTACTCCAACGGGCCCTACGAGCAGTACTTC. Its translation is CASSYSNGPYEQYF.

The chain has TRBV20-1 and TRBJ2-1, with 10 bases lining up with TRBD1. V lost 6 bases and J lost 15; bases outside the gene matches: 11. Germline CDR1 reads DFQATT; CDR2 reads SNEGSKA (reference sequence). The CDR3 is made up of 12 amino acids. Here the CDR3 reads CSARTGGLGAFF. DNA of the CDR3: TGCAGTGCAAGGACAGGGGGACTGGGGGCGTTCTTC.

The gene calls are TRBV20-1 and TRBJ2-5; D may be TRBD2 (6 bases). Germline CDR1 and CDR2: DFQATT and SNEGSKA (reference sequence). The CDR3 extends over 15 amino acids. Deletions cut 3 bases from V and 1 base from J, with 15 bases between. The chain's CDR3 is CSARWGVRFQETQYF. The CDR3 region has the DNA TGCAGTGCTAGGTGGGGGGTAAGGTTCCAAGAGACCCAGTACTTC.

This clonotype was seen many times. The V call is TRBV2, the J call TRBJ1-5; D is unclear. The CDR3 covers 14 residues. Looked up from germline, CDR1 is SNHLY and CDR2 is FYNNEI. The ends were cut back, 3 bases at V and 2 bases at J, with 8 bases in the middle. CDR3 DNA sequence: TGTGCCAGCAGTGAGACCCGGGGCAATCAGCCCCAGCATTTT. Its translation: CASSETRGNQPQHF.

This clonotype was observed a few times. The chain links TRBV20-1 to TRBJ2-5, with 8 bases fitting TRBD1. Germline CDR1 is DFQATT and CDR2 is SNEGSKA (reference sequence). With 6 bases clipped from V and 5 bases from J, the junction kept 14 bases outside the gene matches. CDR3 length: 15 residues. The CDR3 DNA reads as TGCAGTGCGTGGACAGGGAGTCTGGTTGGGGAGACCCAGTACTTC. Amino acids: CSAWTGSLVGETQYF.

There are many counts of this clonotype. The chain combines TRBV24-1 with TRBJ2-3; D unclear. V was pared by 4 bases and J by 0 bases, with 1 base between. This CDR3 has 12 amino acids. Germline CDR1 reads KGHDR; CDR2 reads SFDVKD. This CDR3 is CATSESTDTQYF. CDR3 bases: TGTGCCACCAGTGAGAGCACAGATACGCAGTATTTT.

Many counts were recorded for this clonotype. The V gene is TRBV7-9, the J gene TRBJ2-4; TRBD2 matches 9 bases. Germline CDR1 is SEHNR and CDR2 is FQNEAQ (reference sequence). The CDR3 contains 15 residues. V was pared by 3 bases and J by 5 bases, with 5 bases of the junction left unmatched. Here the CDR3 DNA reads TGTGCCAGCAGCTTGGGGACTAGCTCTCAAAACATTCAGTACTTC. Its translation is CASSLGTSSQNIQYF.

The rearrangement uses TRBV30 and TRBJ2-3, with D perhaps being TRBD1 or TRBD2 (6 bases each). This CDR3 contains 12 residues. Germline V gene sequence: CDR1 GTSNPN, CDR2 SVGIG (reference sequence). CDR3: CARGEAADTQYF. As DNA, the CDR3 is TGTGCTAGGGGGGAGGCCGCAGATACGCAGTATTTT.

In its sample, this clonotype was seen many times. The gene calls are TRBV11-2 and TRBJ2-1, with D perhaps matching TRBD1 or TRBD2 (5 bases each). Germline CDR1 reads SGHAT; CDR2 reads FQNNGV. The CDR3 loop spans 15 amino acids. V was cut by 0 bases and J by 6 bases, with 12 bases left in between. CDR3 bases: TGTGCCAGCAGCTTAGAACACGGGGACCCCAATGAGCAGTTCTTC. It specifies CASSLEHGDPNEQFF.

This clonotype was seen many times. The chain employs TRBV20-1 and TRBJ2-5; D uncertain. Germline CDR1 is DFQATT and CDR2 is SNEGSKA (reference sequence). V lost 0 bases to trimming and J lost 0 bases, with 8 bases between them. The CDR3 consists of 14 residues. The CDR3 DNA reads TGCAGTGCTAGAGAGGAAACAGACCAAGAGACCCAGTACTTC. The encoded protein is CSAREETDQETQYF.

This clonotype was counted at least ten times. The V call is TRBV5-1, the J call TRBJ2-5; D unresolved. The V end lost 0 bases, the J end lost 0 bases, and 9 bases lay between the germline ends. The germline gives CDR1 SGHRS, CDR2 YFSETQ. The CDR3 has 15 amino acids. For the CDR3, the DNA is TGCGCCAGCAGCTTGGGGCTGGAGTACCAAGAGACCCAGTACTTC. Translating gives CASSLGLEYQETQYF.

This clonotype appeared many times. The rearrangement links TRBV20-1 to TRBJ1-2; D gene ambiguous. V lost 0 bases and J 8 bases, leaving 10 bases between the germline ends. Germline values: CDR1 DFQATT, CDR2 SNEGSKA (reference sequence). The length of the CDR3 is 12 residues. CDR3 in amino acids: CSAREALGGYTF. As DNA, the CDR3 is TGCAGTGCTAGAGAGGCCTTGGGGGGCTACACCTTC.

The rearrangement links TRBV9 to TRBJ1-1; D gene ambiguous. Trimming took 0 bases from V and 8 from J, leaving 8 bases between them. The CDR3 covers 12 residues. CDR1 is SGDLS and CDR2 is YYNGEE in the germline V gene. The CDR3 nucleotides read TGTGCCAGCAGCGTAGGAGGCACGGAAGCTTTCTTT. Translating gives CASSVGGTEAFF.

Ten or more counts support this clonotype. J is TRBJ1-1 and V is TRBV7-9, with a tentative D call TRBD1 (5 bases). Deletions cut 1 base from V and 5 bases from J, with 20 bases between. Per germline, CDR1 SEHNR and CDR2 FQNEAQ (reference sequence). The CDR3 contains 17 residues. In DNA, the CDR3 is TGTGCCAGCAGCTTAGTGGGGGATGTTTGGTCGGGGACTGAAGCTTTCTTT. Translating it yields CASSLVGDVWSGTEAFF.

This clonotype came up a few times. J is TRBJ2-3 and V is TRBV29-1; D is possibly TRBD1 (8 bases). The germline V gene has CDR1 SQVTM and CDR2 ANQGSEA. Trimming took 7 bases from V and 6 from J, leaving 17 bases between them. The CDR3 extends over 13 amino acids. This chain's CDR3 is CSGRQGRADTQYF. CDR3 nucleotide sequence: TGCAGCGGTCGACAGGGGAGGGCGGATACGCAGTATTTT.